This TCR beta chain was documented in a study of blood T cells in healthy people across ages. Overall study results and limits: It was the long-lived donors that had more naive CD4+ cells and higher diversity than aged donors.

The authors ran a second PCR of about 7 to 11 cycles using a sample-barcoded 5' primer and a J-beta primer mix. Each of the cDNA molecules was tagged by a template-switch adaptor with 12 random nucleotides. TCRdb independently ran MiXCR on the 5' RACE reads; one entry per CDR3 protein. Here the sample spans more than 550,000 distinct CDR3 sequences, 20% to 25% being singletons. This CDR3 has 15 amino acids. CDR1 and CDR2 from the germline V gene are LNHDA and SQIVND (reference sequence). The ends lost 6 bases at V and 2 bases at J; junction bases unmatched: 7. As concerns this clonotype: The antigen remains undetermined.

This clonotype was sampled from a man between 65 and 85 years old in good health. This chain joins TRBV19 and TRBJ2-3; 8 bases line up with TRBD2. The source material was blood. CDR3 nucleotides: TGTGCCAGTAGGGAGTTAGCGGGAATCACAGATACGCAGTATTTT. Its protein product is CASRELAGITDTQYF.